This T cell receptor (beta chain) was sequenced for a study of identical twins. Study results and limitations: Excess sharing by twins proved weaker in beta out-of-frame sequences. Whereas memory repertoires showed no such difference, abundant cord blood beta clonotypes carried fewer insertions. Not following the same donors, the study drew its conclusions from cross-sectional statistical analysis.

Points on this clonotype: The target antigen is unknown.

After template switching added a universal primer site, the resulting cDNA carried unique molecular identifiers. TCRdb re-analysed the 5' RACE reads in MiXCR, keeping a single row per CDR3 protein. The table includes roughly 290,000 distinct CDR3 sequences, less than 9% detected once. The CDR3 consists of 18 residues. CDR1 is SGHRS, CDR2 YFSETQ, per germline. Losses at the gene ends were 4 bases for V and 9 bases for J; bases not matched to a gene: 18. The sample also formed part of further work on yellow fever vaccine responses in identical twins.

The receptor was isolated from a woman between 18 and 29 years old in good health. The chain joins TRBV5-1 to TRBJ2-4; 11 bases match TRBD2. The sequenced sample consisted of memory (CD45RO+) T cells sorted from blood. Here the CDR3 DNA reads TGCGCCAGCAGCGCCATGACTAGCGGGATGACTATGGGTCGCATTCAGTACTTC. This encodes CASSAMTSGMTMGRIQYF.